This is a list of T cell receptor beta chains from one sample in a study of beta chain features in type 1 diabetes. This table comes from immunoSEQ multiplex PCR, and its TCRdb copy is limited to in-frame clones, with some not included. The sample holds fewer than 500,000 clones; about 14% are singletons and the top ten take 0.03% to 0.04%. Sequencing input: naive CD4+ T cells from blood. These receptors came from a man aged 30-40 years in good health. Both conserved end residues are part of each CDR3. Fields, in order: J gene, V gene, CDR3 protein.

TRBJ2-1 | TRBV5-4 | CASSPDPGVSYNEQFF
TRBJ2-1 | TRBV4-1 | CASSTPYNEQFF
TRBJ1-2 | TRBV19 | CASSIQGAYGYTF
TRBJ2-5 | TRBV7-9 | CASSLPFPGAPQETQYF
TRBJ2-7 | TRBV7-7 | CASSPGQAAIYEQYF
TRBJ2-3 | TRBV7-2 | CASSLSRETDTQYF
TRBJ1-1 | TRBV29-1 | CSGRTGGLNTEAFF
TRBJ2-1 | TRBV6-5 | CASTRDNEQFF
TRBJ1-1 | TRBV29-1 | CSVANRGVYTEAFF
TRBJ1-6 | TRBV2 | CASSDEERLHF
TRBJ2-3 | TRBV10-3 | CAISERLAGAQYF
TRBJ2-1 | TRBV23-1 | CASRPGTSGHNEQFF
TRBJ2-3 | TRBV7-9 | CASSLGSKADTQYF
TRBJ2-4 | TRBV4-3 | CASSQDRAGGINIQYF
TRBJ2-6 | TRBV9 | CASSVEGHSLTGANVLTF
TRBJ1-6 | TRBV4-1 | CASSPPWDNSPLHF
TRBJ2-4 | TRBV21-1 | CASSDETGLAKNIQYF
TRBJ2-5 | TRBV18 | CASSAIPGVQETQYF
TRBJ2-7 | TRBV28 | CASSLWTSGPYEQYF
TRBJ1-5 | TRBV2 | CASNMGTSYQPQHF
TRBJ2-5 | TRBV6-6 | CASSYSEPGLKYF
TRBJ2-7 | TRBV5-1 | CASSPGMTRDEQYF
TRBJ2-3 | TRBV25-1 | CASLGVTDTQYF
TRBJ2-1 | TRBV5-6 | CASSWLLAAQEQFF
TRBJ2-5 | TRBV20-1 | CSAIAGETQYF
TRBJ1-2 | TRBV28 | CATHNYGYTF
TRBJ2-5 | TRBV19 | CASSIKETQYF
TRBJ2-1 | TRBV5-1 | CASSLAGAHRLNNEQFF
TRBJ2-3 | TRBV4-2 | CASSPSVHLADTQYF
TRBJ2-1 | TRBV7-3 | CASSPGLAGVNEQFF
TRBJ1-1 | TRBV29-1 | CSGRTEAGAFF
TRBJ1-1 | TRBV9 | CASSVGTPGTGESFF
TRBJ2-1 | TRBV7-2 | CASSATSGSSYNEQFF
TRBJ1-5 | TRBV15 | CATQELSANQPQHF
TRBJ1-2 | TRBV7-9 | CASSADTPARRSSDGYTF
TRBJ2-2 | TRBV4-3 | CASSRSAGITGELFF
TRBJ2-7 | TRBV6-5 | CASSRQGDHEQYF
TRBJ1-2 | TRBV19 | CASSRGQGYGYTF
TRBJ2-5 | TRBV5-1 | CASSLGTSQETQYF
TRBJ2-5 | TRBV4-1 | CASRDSLQETQYF